A single T cell receptor (beta chain) is shown here with its context. Its antigen remains unknown. Germline CDR1 reads MNHEY; CDR2 reads SVGAGI. Trimming stripped 5 bases from V and 5 bases from J, with 16 bases between. The CDR3 extends over 15 amino acids. The data were obtained in a study of cytomegalovirus exposure and HLA in healthy donors. 13 Jbeta primers and 60 Vbeta primers were used for the PCR. TCRdb's table, derived via immunoSEQ multiplex PCR, lists solely in-frame clones and lacks some. The data contain 130,000 or so clones, around three fifths of them seen just once; the ten biggest clones take up 2% to 3%. Findings of the study overall: Further analysis was carried out later, and it showed several of the most significant clusters appearing linked to common viral pathogens. Previously analyzed data showed that most TCR beta V segments were productive at a frequency of about 90% or about 30%.

J is TRBJ1-3 and V is TRBV6-5, with D perhaps TRBD1 (5 bases). The receptor was isolated from a woman aged 40 to 55 in good health and CMV-seronegative. The sample comprised PBMCs. The CDR3 bases are TGTGCCAGCAGTCGTTCCGACAGCGCCAGAAACACCATATATTTT. Its translation: CASSRSDSARNTIYF.